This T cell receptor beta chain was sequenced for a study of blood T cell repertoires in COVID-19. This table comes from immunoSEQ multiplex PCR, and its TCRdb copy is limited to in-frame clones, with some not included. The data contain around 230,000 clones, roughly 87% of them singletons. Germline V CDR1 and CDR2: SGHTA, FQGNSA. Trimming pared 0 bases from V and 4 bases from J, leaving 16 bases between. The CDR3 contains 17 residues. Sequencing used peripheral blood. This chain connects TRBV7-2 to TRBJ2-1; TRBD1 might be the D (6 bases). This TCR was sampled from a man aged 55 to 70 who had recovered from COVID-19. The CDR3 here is CASSLAPDRSLYNEQFF. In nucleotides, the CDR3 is TGTGCCAGCAGCTTAGCTCCAGACAGGTCTTTATACAATGAGCAGTTCTTC.